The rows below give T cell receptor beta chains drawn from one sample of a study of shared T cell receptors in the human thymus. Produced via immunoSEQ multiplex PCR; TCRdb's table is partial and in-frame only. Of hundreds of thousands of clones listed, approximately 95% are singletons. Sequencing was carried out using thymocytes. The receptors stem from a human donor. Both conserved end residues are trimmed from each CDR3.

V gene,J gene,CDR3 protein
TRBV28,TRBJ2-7,ASSPSTTYEQY
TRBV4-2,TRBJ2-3,ASSQEGTSDTDTQY
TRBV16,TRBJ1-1,ASSQNRGNTEAF
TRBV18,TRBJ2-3,ASSPREAFGRFYGSADTQY
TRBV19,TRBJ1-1,ASSRYRVKNTEAF
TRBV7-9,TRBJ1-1,ASSPRGSEAF
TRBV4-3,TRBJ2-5,ASSRLTQGSETQY
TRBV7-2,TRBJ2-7,ASSRTSGRASYEQY
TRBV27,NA,ASRRRLSKFLQDSYEQY
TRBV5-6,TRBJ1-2,ASSLASAGDYGYT
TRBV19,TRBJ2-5,ASSIGRWMRGQETQY
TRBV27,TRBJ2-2,ASSLSWGPGTGELF
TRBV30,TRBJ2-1,AWLREQGGNEQF
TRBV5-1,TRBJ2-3,ASSSQVDTQY
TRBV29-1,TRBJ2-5,SVEPAAETQY
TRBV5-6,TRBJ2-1,ASSLRVLGLPGGYNEQF
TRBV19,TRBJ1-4,ASSTKPRQGKEEKLF
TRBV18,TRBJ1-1,ASSPKSGTEAF
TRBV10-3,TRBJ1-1,AISINFQGANTEAF
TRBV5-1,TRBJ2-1,ASSPLPRAIEQF
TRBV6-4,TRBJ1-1,ASKSDRAGTEAF